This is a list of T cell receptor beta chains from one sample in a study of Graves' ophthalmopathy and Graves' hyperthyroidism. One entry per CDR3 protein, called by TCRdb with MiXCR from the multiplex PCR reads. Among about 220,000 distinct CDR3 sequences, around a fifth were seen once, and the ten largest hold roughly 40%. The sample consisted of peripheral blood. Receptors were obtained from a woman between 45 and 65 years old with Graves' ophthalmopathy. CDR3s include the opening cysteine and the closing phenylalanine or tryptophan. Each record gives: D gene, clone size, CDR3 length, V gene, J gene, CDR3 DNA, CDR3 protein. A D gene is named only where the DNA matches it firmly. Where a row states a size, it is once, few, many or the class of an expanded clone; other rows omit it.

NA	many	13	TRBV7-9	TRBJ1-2	TGTGCCAGCAGCTTAAACTCCGGGACCTTGCCCGCCTTC	CASSLNSGTLPAF
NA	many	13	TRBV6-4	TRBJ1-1	TGTGCCAGCAGGCACCGGGAAAACACTGAAGCTTTCTTT	CASRHRENTEAFF
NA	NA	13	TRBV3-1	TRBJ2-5	TGTGCCAGCAGCCAAGTGGGTTCGGAGACCCAGTACTTC	CASSQVGSETQYF
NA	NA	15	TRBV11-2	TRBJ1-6	TGTGCCAGCAGCTTCGATCCGGGAGATTGGTCACCCCTCCACTTT	CASSFDPGDWSPLHF
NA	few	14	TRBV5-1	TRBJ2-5	TGCGCCAGCAGGACCATTTCGGGCGAAGAGACCCAGTACTTC	CASRTISGEETQYF
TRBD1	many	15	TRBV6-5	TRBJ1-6	TGTGCCAGCAGTCTCGAGGACAGGACGAATTCACCCCTCCACTTT	CASSLEDRTNSPLHF
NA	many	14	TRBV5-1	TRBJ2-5	TGCGCCAGCAGCTTGGAAGGCTCCTACGAGACCCAGTACTTC	CASSLEGSYETQYF
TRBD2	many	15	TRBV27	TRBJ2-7	TGTGCCAGCAGTTTTGGGACTAGCGGTTCCTACGAGCAGTACTTC	CASSFGTSGSYEQYF
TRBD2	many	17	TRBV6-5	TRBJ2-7	TGTGCCAGCAGTTACCAAAGTCCGGGACTAGCTTCCTACGAGCAGTACTTC	CASSYQSPGLASYEQYF
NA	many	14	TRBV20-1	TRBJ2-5	TGCAGTGCTAGAGATTGGCGGACAGAAGAGACCCAGTACTTC	CSARDWRTEETQYF
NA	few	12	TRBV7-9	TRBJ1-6	TGTGCCAGCAGCCAACAGGCTTCACCCCTCCACTTT	CASSQQASPLHF
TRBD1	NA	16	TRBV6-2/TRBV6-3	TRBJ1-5	TGTGCCAGCAGTTTCTTTCCGGGACAGAGTTATCAGCCCCAGCATTTT	CASSFFPGQSYQPQHF
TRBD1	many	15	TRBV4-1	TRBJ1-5	TGCGCCAGCAGCCAAGTGCTGACAGGGGCTCAGCCCCAGCATTTT	CASSQVLTGAQPQHF
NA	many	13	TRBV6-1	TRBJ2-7	TGTGCCAGCAGTGCCAGCAGGAACGGCGAGCAGTACTTC	CASSASRNGEQYF
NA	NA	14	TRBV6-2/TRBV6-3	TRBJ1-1	TGTGCCAGCAGCTATCTCGACACGAACACTGAAGCTTTCTTT	CASSYLDTNTEAFF
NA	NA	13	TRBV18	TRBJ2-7	TGTGCCAGCTCACCACGTGGCAGCTACGAGCAGTACTTC	CASSPRGSYEQYF
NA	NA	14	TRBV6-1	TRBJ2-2	TGTGCCAGCACCCAGACTGGGAACACCGGGGAGCTGTTTTTT	CASTQTGNTGELFF
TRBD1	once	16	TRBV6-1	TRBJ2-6	TGTGCCAGCAGTGAAGAGACAGGGTCTGGGGCCAACGTCCTGACTTTC	CASSEETGSGANVLTF
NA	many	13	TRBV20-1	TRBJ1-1	TGCAGTGCACAAAACAGGGCGAACACTGAAGCTTTCTTT	CSAQNRANTEAFF
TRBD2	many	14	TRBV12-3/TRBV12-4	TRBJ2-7	TGTGCCAGCAGCCTGACTAGCGGTGACTACGAGCAGTACTTC	CASSLTSGDYEQYF
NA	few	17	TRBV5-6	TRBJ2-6	TGTGCCAGCAGCTTAGCTTCAGGCATCTCTGGGGCCAACGTCCTGACTTTC	CASSLASGISGANVLTF
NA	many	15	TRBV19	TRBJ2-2	TGTGCCAGTTCCTTCGGCTCCGCGGGCACCGGGGAGCTGTTTTTT	CASSFGSAGTGELFF
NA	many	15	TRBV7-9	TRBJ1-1	TGTGCCAGCAGCGCCGACTCTGGAACGAACACTGAAGCTTTCTTT	CASSADSGTNTEAFF
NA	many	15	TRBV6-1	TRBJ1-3	TGTGCCAGCAGTAGACATACCGAGTCTGGAAACACCATATATTTT	CASSRHTESGNTIYF
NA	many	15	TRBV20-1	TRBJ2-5	TGCAGTGCTGGAGGAAGACAGACACAAGTGGAGACCCAGTACTTC	CSAGGRQTQVETQYF
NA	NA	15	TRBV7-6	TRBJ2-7	TGTGCCAGCAGCTTAATTTCGGGACAACCCTACGAGCAGTACTTC	CASSLISGQPYEQYF
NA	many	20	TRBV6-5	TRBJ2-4	TGTGCCAGCAGTTACCTGTCGGGCCTGGGAGGGGGACTAGCCAAAAACATTCAGTACTTC	CASSYLSGLGGGLAKNIQYF
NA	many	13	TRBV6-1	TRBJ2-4	TGTGCCAGCAGGGACCTCCGGAAAAACATTCAGTACTTC	CASRDLRKNIQYF
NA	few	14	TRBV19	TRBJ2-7	TGTGCCAGTAGTATGGGGGGGGCCCTCTACGAGCAGTACTTC	CASSMGGALYEQYF
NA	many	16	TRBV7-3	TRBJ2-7	TGTGCCAGCAGCCCCGGTGGGGGCAGCACAACCTACGAGCAGTACTTC	CASSPGGGSTTYEQYF